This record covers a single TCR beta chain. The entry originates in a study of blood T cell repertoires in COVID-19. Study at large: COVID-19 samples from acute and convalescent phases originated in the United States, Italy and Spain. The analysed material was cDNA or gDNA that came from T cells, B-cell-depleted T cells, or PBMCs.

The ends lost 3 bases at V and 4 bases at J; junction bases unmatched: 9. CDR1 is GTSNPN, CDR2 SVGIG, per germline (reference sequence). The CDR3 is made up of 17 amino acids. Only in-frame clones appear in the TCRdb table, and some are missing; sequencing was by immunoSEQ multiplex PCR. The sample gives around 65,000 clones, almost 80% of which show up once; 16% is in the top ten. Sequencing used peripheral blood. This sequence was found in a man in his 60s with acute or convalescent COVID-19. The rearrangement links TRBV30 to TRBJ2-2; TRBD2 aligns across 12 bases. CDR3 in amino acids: CAWRGAQLAGGTGELFF. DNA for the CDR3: TGTGCCTGGAGGGGTGCCCAACTAGCGGGGGGCACCGGGGAGCTGTTTTTT. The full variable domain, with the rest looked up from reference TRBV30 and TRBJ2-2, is SQTIHQWPATLVQPVGSPLSLECTVEGTSNPNLYWYRQAAGRGLQLLFYSVGIGQISSEVPQNLSASRPQDRQFILSSKKLLLSDSGFYLCAWRGAQLAGGTGELFFGEGSRLTVL.